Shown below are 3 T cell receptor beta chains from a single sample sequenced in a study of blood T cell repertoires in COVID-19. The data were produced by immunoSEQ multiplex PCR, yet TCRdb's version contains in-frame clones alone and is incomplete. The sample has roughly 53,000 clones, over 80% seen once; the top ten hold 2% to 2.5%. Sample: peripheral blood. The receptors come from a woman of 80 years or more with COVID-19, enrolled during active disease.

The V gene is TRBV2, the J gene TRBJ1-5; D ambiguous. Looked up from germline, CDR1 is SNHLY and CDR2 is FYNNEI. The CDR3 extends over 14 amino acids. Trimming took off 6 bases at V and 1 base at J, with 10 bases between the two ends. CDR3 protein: CASRAGLSNQPQHF. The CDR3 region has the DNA TGTGCCAGCAGGGCAGGTCTCAGCAATCAGCCCCAGCATTTT. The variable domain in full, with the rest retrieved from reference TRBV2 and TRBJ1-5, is EPEVTQTPSHQVTQMGQEVILRCVPISNHLYFYWYRQILGQKVEFLVSFYNNEISEKSEIFDDQFSVERPDGSNFTLKIRSTKLEDSAMYFCASRAGLSNQPQHFGDGTRLSIL.

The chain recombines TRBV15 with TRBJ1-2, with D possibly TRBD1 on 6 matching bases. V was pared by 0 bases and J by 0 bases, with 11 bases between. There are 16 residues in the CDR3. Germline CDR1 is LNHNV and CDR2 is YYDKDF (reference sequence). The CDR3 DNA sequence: TGTGCCACCAGCAGAGATAAGCGGACAGCTAACTATGGCTACACCTTC. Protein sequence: CATSRDKRTANYGYTF.

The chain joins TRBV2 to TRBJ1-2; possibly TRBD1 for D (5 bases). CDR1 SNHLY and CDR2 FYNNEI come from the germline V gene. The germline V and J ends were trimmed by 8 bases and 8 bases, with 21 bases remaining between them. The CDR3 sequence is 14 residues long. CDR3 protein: CASGTRRGTGGYTF. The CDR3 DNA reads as TGTGCCAGCGGGACTCGACGAGGTACGGGGGGCTACACCTTC.